The following is a T cell receptor (beta chain) sequence with its context. Individuals having autoimmune disease history or systemic immunosuppression were not enrolled. These data belong to a study of OX40 agonist ivuxolimab in advanced cancers. Study in general: Partial responses were seen in three patients, one with hepatocellular carcinoma and two with cutaneous melanoma.

Between the trimmed V and J ends, which lost 6 bases and 1 base, there was a span of 9 bases. CDR3 length: 13 residues. Germline V gene lookup returns CDR1 MNHEY and CDR2 SVGAGI. The table came from immunoSEQ multiplex PCR; TCRdb's copy has only in-frame clones and leaves some out. This table holds tens of thousands of clones, less than 95% found once. This TCR came from an adult with an advanced solid tumor such as melanoma, head and neck, liver or kidney cancer. The sample here was CD4+ or CD8+ T cells sorted from blood, taken in a trial of the OX40 agonist ivuxolimab. The chain links TRBV6-5 to TRBJ1-1; no reliable D call. Here the CDR3 reads CASRRSGNTEAFF. In nucleotides, the CDR3 is TGTGCCAGCAGGAGGTCAGGGAACACTGAAGCTTTCTTT.